This T cell receptor (beta chain) is drawn from a study of graft-versus-host responses after intestinal transplantation. Study summary: Every transplant recipient was induced with anti-thymocyte globulin, then maintained on tacrolimus and steroids for around 3 years.

Graft samples were processed, releasing intraepithelial and lamina propria lymphocytes. Germline CDR1 is SQVTM and CDR2 is ANQGSEA. The CDR3 extends over 12 amino acids. V was pared by 4 bases and J by 6 bases, with 3 bases of the junction left unmatched. TCRdb's table, derived via immunoSEQ multiplex PCR, lists solely in-frame clones and lacks some. Of approximately 11,000 clones in the sample, roughly 76% are singletons; the top ten hold more than 8.5%. The sequence derives from a human patient who received an intestinal transplant, so some T cells may come from the graft donor. The source was ileum tissue, collected 23 days after intestinal transplant. The chain is built from TRBV29-1 and TRBJ2-1; 7 positions match TRBD2. CDR3 in DNA: TGCAGCGTTGGACTAGCTGTCAATGAGCAGTTCTTC. This codes for CSVGLAVNEQFF.